This T cell receptor (beta chain) was obtained from a study of T cells in Graves' hyperthyroidism and ophthalmopathy. Deletions cut 4 bases from V and 0 bases from J, with 16 bases between. From germline, CDR1 is SQVTM and CDR2 ANQGSEA. The CDR3 covers 15 residues. In its sample, this clonotype was seen a few times. Authors of the study amplified TCR beta CDR3 regions from RNA transcripts. HTBI primers were employed in a first-round RT-PCR of the TCR CDR3. MiXCR was run by TCRdb on the multiplex PCR reads, yielding one entry per CDR3 protein. The sample has roughly 570,000 distinct CDR3 sequences; roughly 46% are singletons.

The source material was peripheral blood or thyroid tissue (not recorded which). The TCR sequence derives from a woman aged 18-29 years with Graves' hyperthyroidism. The chain has TRBV29-1 and TRBJ2-7; TRBD1 is a possible D gene (7 bases). The DNA for the CDR3 is TGCAGCGTTGCGACAGGGAGGACACTCTCCTACGAGCAGTACTTC. Its translation is CSVATGRTLSYEQYF.